This is a list of T cell receptor beta chains from one sample in a study of cytomegalovirus exposure and HLA in healthy donors. TCRdb's table, derived via immunoSEQ multiplex PCR, lists solely in-frame clones and lacks some. The sample carries about 190,000 clones, 70% to 80% recorded once. Material for sequencing was PBMCs. All receptors come from a woman in her fifties or sixties in good health and CMV-seronegative. The CDR3 runs from the conserved cysteine through the conserved F or W. The order of the fields is D gene, J gene, clone size, V gene, CDR3 protein, CDR3 DNA. A D gene is named only where the DNA matches it firmly. Rows give clone size only sometimes, using once, few, many, or a class for an expanded clone.

d_call: .
j_call: TRBJ1-4
clone_size: few
v_call: TRBV5-6
cdr3_aa: CASSSGLWRLGDEKLFF
cdr3_nt: TGTGCCAGCAGCTCAGGACTTTGGAGGCTCGGGGATGAAAAACTGTTTTTT

d_call: .
j_call: TRBJ1-6
clone_size: few
v_call: TRBV2
cdr3_aa: CASSEDRGYNSPLHF
cdr3_nt: TGTGCCAGCAGTGAAGACCGGGGATATAATTCACCCCTCCACTTT

d_call: TRBD1
j_call: TRBJ1-2
clone_size: .
v_call: TRBV30
cdr3_aa: CAWSVRTGEYGYTF
cdr3_nt: TGTGCCTGGAGTGTCCGGACAGGGGAATATGGCTACACCTTC

d_call: TRBD2
j_call: TRBJ2-5
clone_size: .
v_call: TRBV4-2
cdr3_aa: CASSQDVAGVRETQYF
cdr3_nt: TGTGCCAGCAGCCAAGATGTAGCGGGAGTTAGAGAGACCCAGTACTTC

d_call: .
j_call: TRBJ2-3
clone_size: .
v_call: TRBV15
cdr3_aa: CATTAGATDTQYF
cdr3_nt: TGTGCCACCACCGCGGGGGCGACAGATACGCAGTATTTT

d_call: TRBD1
j_call: TRBJ1-1
clone_size: .
v_call: TRBV4-3
cdr3_aa: CASSQVGKKGANTEAFF
cdr3_nt: TGCGCCAGCAGCCAAGTCGGCAAAAAGGGGGCAAACACTGAAGCTTTCTTT

d_call: .
j_call: TRBJ1-2
clone_size: .
v_call: TRBV6-6
cdr3_aa: CASSYDLGGGYTF
cdr3_nt: TGTGCCAGCAGTTACGACCTCGGGGGGGGCTACACCTTC

d_call: .
j_call: TRBJ1-6
clone_size: .
v_call: TRBV5-1
cdr3_aa: CASSLSSLRNSPLHF
cdr3_nt: TGCGCCAGCAGCTTATCCTCCTTACGGAATTCACCCCTCCACTTT

d_call: .
j_call: TRBJ2-3
clone_size: .
v_call: TRBV7-2
cdr3_aa: CASSLGGADTQYF
cdr3_nt: TGTGCCAGCAGCTTAGGTGGGGCGGATACGCAGTATTTT

d_call: TRBD1
j_call: TRBJ2-7
clone_size: .
v_call: TRBV5-6
cdr3_aa: CASSLAAGGYYEQYF
cdr3_nt: TGTGCCAGCAGCTTGGCGGCAGGGGGATACTACGAGCAGTACTTC

d_call: TRBD1
j_call: TRBJ1-1
clone_size: few
v_call: TRBV7-2
cdr3_aa: CASSSGGTGGWKAFF
cdr3_nt: TGTGCCAGCAGCTCTGGGGGGACAGGGGGTTGGAAAGCTTTCTTT

d_call: TRBD1
j_call: TRBJ2-4
clone_size: .
v_call: TRBV7-9
cdr3_aa: CASSPDRAGSGTLQNIQYF
cdr3_nt: TGTGCCAGCAGCCCGGACAGGGCAGGCTCCGGGACGTTACAAAACATTCAGTACTTC

d_call: .
j_call: TRBJ2-5
clone_size: .
v_call: TRBV6-1
cdr3_aa: CASSVNRVEETQYF
cdr3_nt: TGTGCCAGCAGTGTAAACAGGGTAGAAGAGACCCAGTACTTC

d_call: .
j_call: TRBJ1-5
clone_size: .
v_call: TRBV2
cdr3_aa: CASRPGGAGNQPQHF
cdr3_nt: TGTGCCTCCCGGCCGGGGGGCGCGGGGAATCAGCCCCAGCATTTT

d_call: .
j_call: TRBJ2-3
clone_size: .
v_call: TRBV7-9
cdr3_aa: CASSLGSSVGTQYF
cdr3_nt: TGTGCCAGCAGCTTAGGGAGTAGCGTTGGGACGCAGTATTTT

d_call: TRBD1
j_call: TRBJ1-1
clone_size: few
v_call: TRBV10-3
cdr3_aa: CAIRATGMNTEAFF
cdr3_nt: TGTGCCATCAGGGCGACAGGGATGAACACTGAAGCTTTCTTT

d_call: TRBD2
j_call: TRBJ2-5
clone_size: .
v_call: TRBV5-1
cdr3_aa: CASSLAETSSGYAETQYF
cdr3_nt: TGCGCCAGCAGCTTGGCCGAGACTAGCTCAGGGTATGCGGAGACCCAGTACTTC

d_call: TRBD1
j_call: TRBJ1-5
clone_size: .
v_call: TRBV2
cdr3_aa: CASKGQGNQPQHF
cdr3_nt: TGTGCCAGCAAGGGACAGGGAAATCAGCCCCAGCATTTT

d_call: .
j_call: TRBJ2-5
clone_size: .
v_call: TRBV2
cdr3_aa: CASTLGRETQYF
cdr3_nt: TGTGCCAGCACGTTAGGGAGGGAGACCCAGTACTTC

d_call: TRBD2
j_call: TRBJ2-1
clone_size: .
v_call: TRBV9
cdr3_aa: CASSDLAGGSNEQFF
cdr3_nt: TGTGCCAGCAGCGACCTAGCGGGGGGGAGCAATGAGCAGTTCTTC

d_call: .
j_call: TRBJ2-3
clone_size: .
v_call: TRBV9
cdr3_aa: CASSPHGVNSDTQYF
cdr3_nt: TGTGCCAGCAGCCCCCACGGGGTGAATTCAGATACGCAGTATTTT

d_call: .
j_call: TRBJ1-1
clone_size: .
v_call: TRBV5-4
cdr3_aa: CASSLPSGMGTEAFF
cdr3_nt: TGTGCCAGCAGCCTACCTTCGGGGATGGGGACTGAAGCTTTCTTT

d_call: TRBD1
j_call: TRBJ1-4
clone_size: .
v_call: TRBV15
cdr3_aa: CATSRAQTGASEKLFF
cdr3_nt: TGTGCCACCAGCAGAGCGCAGACAGGGGCTAGTGAAAAACTGTTTTTT

d_call: .
j_call: TRBJ1-5
clone_size: .
v_call: TRBV19
cdr3_aa: CASMDGVGQPQHF
cdr3_nt: TGTGCCAGCATGGACGGGGTGGGTCAGCCCCAGCATTTT